The 6 T cell receptor beta chains below all came from one sample that was sequenced in a study of CXCR3-negative and CXCR3-positive naive CD8 T cells. Study-wide results and limits: Naive cells that were CXCR3-positive had more hydrophobic TRB CDR3s (compared with CXCR3-negative naive cells).

Their cognate antigens are unknown. All TRB cDNA libraries came from 5' RACE performed with UMI labels. TCRdb reprocessed the 5' RACE reads and keeps a single row for each CDR3 protein, giving no DNA. The sample includes 110,000 or so distinct CDR3 sequences. The sequencing sample was made of naive CXCR3+ CD8+ T cells from blood. Sample subset: CD45RO-CCR7+CD27+CD95- naive CD8+ T cells expressing CXCR3 (TNR3+). Receptors originate from a human donor in good health. Some clones in this sample may be carry-over from other donors' samples.

CDR3: CASSSRLAGGPDNEQFF. The chain is built from TRBV13 and TRBJ2-1; TCRdb reports TRBD2, a call that lacks DNA to check it against. The CDR3 has 17 residues. Per the germline V gene, CDR1 is PRHDT and CDR2 is FYEKMQ (reference sequence).

The CDR3 reads CASSRTVRGQPQHF. This sequence joins TRBV28 and TRBJ1-5; TCRdb designates TRBD1, a call that cannot be tested without DNA. The CDR3 totals 14 residues. Germline-derived CDR1 and CDR2 are MDHEN and SYDVKM.

This CDR3 reads CASTKPGLAGNNEQFF. The rearrangement joins TRBV12-3 or TRBV12-4 to TRBJ2-1; TCRdb designates TRBD2, a call that cannot be tested without DNA. The CDR3 loop spans 16 amino acids.

The chain employs TRBV10-3 and TRBJ2-5; TCRdb's assignment of TRBD2 cannot be checked, as there is no DNA. The length of the CDR3 is 17 residues. From germline, CDR1 is ENHRY and CDR2 SYGVKD. CDR3: CAISEPRLAGGHETQYF.

The chain carries TRBV19 and TRBJ1-1. The V gene's germline CDR1 is LNHDA and CDR2 SQIVND (reference sequence). This CDR3 has 14 residues. CDR3 region: CASSIVAGGTEAFF.

The chain is built from TRBV11-3 and TRBJ2-1; the D gene TCRdb calls, TRBD1, cannot be checked with no DNA. CDR1 and CDR2 (germline): SGHNT, YENEEA. The CDR3 extends over 18 amino acids. CDR3 sequence reads: CASSLDHGSGGGYNEQFF. Complete variable domain (other parts from reference TRBV11-3 and TRBJ2-1): EAGVVQSPRYKIIEKKQPVAFWCNPISGHNTLYWYLQNLGQGPELLIRYENEEAVDDSQLPKDRFSAERLKGVDSTLKIQPAELGDSAVYLCASSLDHGSGGGYNEQFFGPGTRLTVL.